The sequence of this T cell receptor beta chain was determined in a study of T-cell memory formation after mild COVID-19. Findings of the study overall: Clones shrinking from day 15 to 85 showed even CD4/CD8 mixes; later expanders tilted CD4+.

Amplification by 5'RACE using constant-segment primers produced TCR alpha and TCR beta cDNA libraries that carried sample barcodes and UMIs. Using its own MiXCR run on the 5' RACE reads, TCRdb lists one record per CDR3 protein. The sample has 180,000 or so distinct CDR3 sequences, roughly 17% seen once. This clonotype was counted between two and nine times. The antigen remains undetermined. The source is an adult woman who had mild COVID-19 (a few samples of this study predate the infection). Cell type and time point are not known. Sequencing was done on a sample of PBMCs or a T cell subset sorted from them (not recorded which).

DNA for the CDR3: TGCGCCAGCAGCCAAGACCTCAGAGCTACCGGGGAGCTGTTTTTT. It yields the protein CASSQDLRATGELFF. This chain connects TRBV4-1 to TRBJ2-2; the D is unclear. The V end was cut by 0 bases, the J end by 5 bases, with 10 bases between. Germline V gives CDR1 MGHRA, CDR2 YSYEKL. The CDR3 is 15 residues long.